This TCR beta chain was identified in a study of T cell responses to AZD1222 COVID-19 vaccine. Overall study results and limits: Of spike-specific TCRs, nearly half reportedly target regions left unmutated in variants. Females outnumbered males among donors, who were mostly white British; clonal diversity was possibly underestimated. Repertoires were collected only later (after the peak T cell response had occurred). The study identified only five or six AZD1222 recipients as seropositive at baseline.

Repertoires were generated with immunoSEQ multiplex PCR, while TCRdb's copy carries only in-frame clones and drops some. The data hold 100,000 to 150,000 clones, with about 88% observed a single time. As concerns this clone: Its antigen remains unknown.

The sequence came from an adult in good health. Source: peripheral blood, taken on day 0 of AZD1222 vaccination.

The CDR3: CASSSGRPGSGYTF. In DNA, the CDR3 is TGTGCCAGTAGTAGTGGGCGCCCTGGGAGTGGCTACACCTTC. This chain joins TRBV19 and TRBJ1-2; D is unclear. Germline assignment: CDR1 LNHDA and CDR2 SQIVND (reference sequence). The CDR3 is 14 residues long. V lost 4 bases, J lost 7 bases, and 16 bases lay in between. Based on the CDR3 plus reference TRBV19 and TRBJ1-2, the full variable domain is DGGITQSPKYLFRKEGQNVTLSCEQNLNHDAMYWYRQDPGQGLRLIYYSQIVNDFQKGDIAEGYSVSREKKESFPLTVTSAQKNPTAFYLCASSSGRPGSGYTFGSGTRLTVV.